The clone carrying this TCR beta chain was seen only a few times. As yet, its antigen is unknown. TCRdb passed the 5' RACE reads through MiXCR, listing each CDR3 protein once. The sample yields approximately 480,000 distinct CDR3 sequences, about 18% seen once. Per germline, CDR1 SGHTA and CDR2 FQGNSA. V lost 2 bases and J lost 3, with 8 bases in between. The CDR3 runs to 14 residues. The data originate from a study of T-cell memory formation after mild COVID-19. Background on the study: TCR clusters showed largely donor specificity. Points from the study as a whole: Cross-reactive memory apparently joined, as some responding clones appeared in pre-infection memory. Balance between CD4 and CD8 was seen in clones contracting day 15 to 85, and a CD4+ lean was seen in later expanders.

The sequenced material came from PBMCs or a T cell subset sorted from them (not recorded which). The sequence was obtained from an adult woman who had mild COVID-19 (a few samples of this study predate the infection). Cell type and time point are not known. The chain employs TRBV7-2 and TRBJ2-4, with D possibly matching TRBD1 (5 bases). This CDR3 is CASSLQGVKNIQYF. The CDR3 DNA reads as TGTGCCAGCAGCTTACAGGGTGTCAAAAACATTCAGTACTTC.